The 12 T cell receptor beta chains listed next were all sequenced from one sample in a study of radiation and T cells in renal cell carcinoma (TCRdb year 2020). What the time point label conveys for this sample: blood 4 weeks post-SBRT, at nephrectomy. This sample's treatment or condition label indicates: 15 Gy SBRT to primary tumor, nephrectomy 4 weeks later. The library was produced with the immunoSEQ multiplex PCR assay. TCRdb took over this immuneACCESS table, retaining in-frame rearrangements with V and J assigned. Such tables are incomplete; in checked studies, under half of the missing clones stem from an unresolved V gene, and the remainder is unexplained. In this sample the table shows about 40,000 clones, roughly 85% of which occur a single time. The ten largest clones represent 25% to 35% of the sample. The sequences come from blood, collected from a patient whose treatment included radiotherapy and nephrectomy. The receptors derive from a woman between 65 and 79 years old with renal cell carcinoma.

V usage is TRBV15 and J usage is TRBJ1-1; possible D gene TRBD1, 6 bases. CDR1 is LNHNV and CDR2 is YYDKDF in the germline V gene (reference sequence). The V end was cut by 0 bases, the J end by 6 bases, with 8 bases between. The length of the CDR3 is 13 residues. The CDR3 DNA sequence: TGTGCCACCAGCAGAGACGGACAGTCTGAAGCTTTCTTT. Residues: CATSRDGQSEAFF.

The chain has TRBV2 and TRBJ1-2, with a weak D call TRBD1 (5 bases). With 8 bases removed from V and 8 bases from J, the gap between germline ends came to 15 bases. The CDR3 extends over 12 amino acids. The germline V gene encodes CDR1 SNHLY and CDR2 FYNNEI. The CDR3 DNA reads TGTGCCAGCGGAGTACAGGCACTGGGCTACACCTTC. Its protein product is CASGVQALGYTF.

This chain connects TRBV6-5 to TRBJ2-2, with D perhaps given as TRBD1 or TRBD2 (5 bases each). The V gene's germline CDR1 is MNHEY and CDR2 SVGAGI. The CDR3 runs 15 residues. Trimming cost V 2 bases and J 7 bases, with 14 bases left between them. In DNA form, the CDR3 reads TGTGCCAGCAGTTACGCCATACTAGGGGTCGGGGAGCTGTTTTTT. This encodes CASSYAILGVGELFF.

The rearrangement joins TRBV27 to TRBJ2-6; tentative D call: TRBD1 (5 bases). V lost 5 bases and J lost 10, with 18 bases in between. The CDR3 has 15 residues. Germline CDR1 reads MNHEY; CDR2 reads SMNVEV (reference sequence). The DNA for the CDR3 is TGTGCCAGCAGTCTCTTCCTGACAGAGGTGAACGTCCTGACTTTC. Protein product: CASSLFLTEVNVLTF.

The chain couples TRBV6-6 to TRBJ2-7, with 12 bases aligning to TRBD2. This CDR3 region has 15 residues. In germline, CDR1 is MNHNY, CDR2 SVGAGI (reference sequence). V gave up 4 bases and J gave up 3 bases; unmatched junction bases: 4. CDR3: CASSFTTSGGYEQYF. The DNA of the CDR3 is TGTGCCAGCAGTTTTACGACTAGCGGGGGCTACGAGCAGTACTTC.

This chain links TRBV7-9 with TRBJ2-5; 8 bases align to TRBD1. The CDR3 loop spans 14 amino acids. The trim removed 5 bases at V and 4 bases at J, leaving 6 bases unmatched. The germline V gene has CDR1 SEHNR and CDR2 FQNEAQ (reference sequence). The CDR3 sequence is CASSRTGSGETQYF. The CDR3 DNA reads as TGTGCCAGCAGCCGGACAGGGTCGGGAGAGACCCAGTACTTC. Looking up the rest from reference TRBV7-9 and TRBJ2-5 gives the full variable domain: DTGVSQNPRHKITKRGQNVTFRCDPISEHNRLYWYRQTLGQGPEFLTYFQNEAQLEKSRLLSDRFSAERPKGSFSTLEIQRTEQGDSAMYLCASSRTGSGETQYFGPGTRLLVL.

The chain links TRBV18 to TRBJ2-3, with D perhaps TRBD2 (5 bases). V was shortened by 3 bases and J by 8 bases, with 18 bases between the two germline ends. The length of the CDR3 is 15 residues. Germline V gives CDR1 KGHSH, CDR2 LQKENI. CDR3 bases: TGTGCCAGCTCACCGACCGACCCCACTGAGGGTACGCAGTATTTT. It encodes CASSPTDPTEGTQYF.

V gene TRBV7-9 combines with J gene TRBJ2-1; 9 nucleotides agree with TRBD1. Germline trimming cut 5 bases from V and 6 bases from J; bases unmatched to any gene: 5. CDR3 length: 14 residues. Germline V gene sequence: CDR1 SEHNR, CDR2 FQNEAQ (reference sequence). CDR3 in amino acids: CASSPGQGFNEQFF. In DNA form, the CDR3 reads TGTGCCAGCAGCCCGGGACAGGGATTCAATGAGCAGTTCTTC.

On this clone itself: Its ends do not fully match the called genes, so a read error is possible. The chain employs TRBV30 and TRBJ2-1, with D perhaps TRBD1 (6 bases). Germline CDR1 GTSNPN, CDR2 SVGIG (reference sequence). This CDR3 is built from 11 residues. CDR3 coding DNA: TGTGCCTGGAGGGTTCTGGGGGCGGTGGTCTTC. Translation: CAWRVLGAVVF.

The chain joins TRBV5-4 to TRBJ2-1; 15 positions agree with TRBD2. Germline V lookup: CDR1 SGHNT, CDR2 YYREEE (reference sequence). CDR3 length: 18 residues. V shed 6 bases, J shed 2 bases, and the junction held 9 bases outside the gene matches. The CDR3 DNA reads TGTGCCAGCACGCCGGGACTAGCGGGAGGAGGCGCCTACAATGAGCAGTTCTTC. Translating it yields CASTPGLAGGGAYNEQFF.

With regard to this clone: This is likely an artifact of a read error, given a far larger clone one base away. In the same sample, other DNA sequences code for this CDR3. V is TRBV6-5 and J is TRBJ2-7; no reliable D call. The ends were cut back, 5 bases at V and 3 bases at J, with 14 bases in the middle. Germline assignment: CDR1 MNHEY and CDR2 SVGAGI. This CDR3 region has 14 residues. The chain's CDR3 is CASSVGWPSYEQYF. The DNA of the CDR3 is TGTGCCAGCAGTGTCGGGTGGCCGAGCTACGAGCAGTACTTC.

The chain employs TRBV19 and TRBJ2-2; 16 nucleotides agree with TRBD2. Trimming removed 0 bases from V and 6 bases from J; junction bases left unmatched: 7. The germline gives CDR1 LNHDA, CDR2 SQIVND (reference sequence). The CDR3 is 19 amino acids. The chain's CDR3 is CASSIDGTSGRVVAGELFF. CDR3 DNA: TGTGCCAGTAGTATAGACGGGACTAGCGGGAGGGTAGTTGCCGGGGAGCTGTTTTTT.